Below, 17 T cell receptor beta chains from the same sample are listed, as sequenced in a study of T cells after posttransplantation cyclophosphamide. Some clones are missing from TCRdb's copy, which holds only in-frame ones; the method was immunoSEQ multiplex PCR. The sample records tens of thousands of clones, around 84% being singletons. Sample: PBMCs. These TCRs come from a man aged 30-40 years with a blood cancer, CMV-positive, and with a related stem cell donor.

This clone was detected once. The chain has TRBV19 and TRBJ1-1, with D uncertain. Between the trimmed V and J ends, which lost 0 bases and 1 base, there was a span of 21 bases. CDR3 length: 19 residues. The germline gives CDR1 LNHDA, CDR2 SQIVND (reference sequence). Here the CDR3 reads CASSIDPFRLTPRNTEAFF. Written as DNA, the CDR3 is TGTGCCAGTAGTATAGATCCGTTCCGATTAACACCTAGGAACACTGAAGCTTTCTTT.

The gene calls are TRBV5-4 and TRBJ2-1; TRBD1 aligns across 8 bases. V lost 6 bases and J lost 1; bases outside the gene matches: 15. Germline V gives CDR1 SGHNT, CDR2 YYREEE (reference sequence). This CDR3 has 18 residues. CDR3: CASTQGTGGLLSYNEQFF. CDR3 nucleotides: TGTGCCAGCACCCAGGGTACAGGGGGGCTACTTTCCTACAATGAGCAGTTCTTC.

This clone was detected only a few times. This chain connects TRBV5-6 to TRBJ2-1; tentative D call: TRBD2 (6 bases). V dropped 0 bases and J dropped 1 base, with 8 bases sitting between them. The CDR3 has 15 amino acids. Germline V gene lookup returns CDR1 SGHDT and CDR2 YYEEEE. The CDR3 DNA sequence: TGTGCCAGCAGCTTGGGGGCGGGATCCTACAATGAGCAGTTCTTC. Translated: CASSLGAGSYNEQFF.

This rearrangement joins TRBV25-1 to TRBJ1-6, with D tentatively TRBD1 (6 bases). The V gene's germline CDR1 is MGHDK and CDR2 SYGVNS. Trimming pared 2 bases from V and 7 bases from J, leaving 9 bases between. CDR3 length: 14 amino acids. CDR3 coding DNA: TGTGCCAGCAGTGAAGAGGGGGGGAATTCACCCCTCCACTTT. This encodes CASSEEGGNSPLHF.

The CDR3 sequence: CASSQGGSSTDTQYF. The CDR3 DNA is TGTGCCAGCAGCCAAGGGGGCTCCAGCACAGATACGCAGTATTTT. The V gene is TRBV14, the J gene TRBJ2-3, with D possibly matching TRBD1 (5 bases). Germline V lookup: CDR1 SGHDN, CDR2 FVKESK. V lost 1 base and J 0 bases, leaving 8 bases between the germline ends. The CDR3 spans 15 residues. Full variable domain (outside the CDR3, taken from reference TRBV14 and TRBJ2-3): EAGVTQFPSHSVIEKGQTVTLRCDPISGHDNLYWYRRVMGKEIKFLLHFVKESKQDESGMPNNRFLAERTGGTYSTLKVQPAELEDSGVYFCASSQGGSSTDTQYFGPGTRLTVL.

V is TRBV12-5 and J is TRBJ2-6; 7 nucleotides align to TRBD1. Trimming at V came to 0 bases and at J to 0 bases, leaving 8 bases not matched to a gene. The CDR3 has 19 amino acids. The V gene's germline CDR1 is LGHNT and CDR2 FRNRAP. The CDR3 nucleotides are TGTGCTAGTGGTTTGGTATATGGACAGGCCATCTCTGGGGCCAACGTCCTGACTTTC. Translating it yields CASGLVYGQAISGANVLTF.

This chain joins TRBV7-9 and TRBJ1-1, with 9 bases fitting TRBD1. CDR3 length: 14 amino acids. V gave up 5 bases and J gave up 5 bases; unmatched junction bases: 6. Germline V gene sequence: CDR1 SEHNR, CDR2 FQNEAQ (reference sequence). This chain's CDR3 is CASSLQGAETEAFF. The CDR3, as DNA: TGTGCCAGCAGCCTACAGGGGGCGGAAACTGAAGCTTTCTTT.

The chain has TRBV7-9 and TRBJ1-1; D call uncertain. V lost 4 bases and J lost 1, with 7 bases in between. The CDR3 extends over 13 amino acids. Per germline, CDR1 SEHNR and CDR2 FQNEAQ (reference sequence). The CDR3 coding sequence is TGTGCCAGCAGCTCGGGAGGGAACACTGAAGCTTTCTTT. Translating gives CASSSGGNTEAFF.

V usage is TRBV11-2 and J usage is TRBJ2-1; 7 nucleotides agree with TRBD2. V lost 3 bases, J lost 7 bases, and 9 bases stayed unmatched. This CDR3 is 15 amino acids long. Germline V gene lookup returns CDR1 SGHAT and CDR2 FQNNGV. The CDR3 nucleotides read TGTGCCAGCAGCTTTGGACTAGGACTCTATAATGAGCAGTTCTTC. This codes for CASSFGLGLYNEQFF.

The rearrangement links TRBV5-6 to TRBJ2-5; weak D call: TRBD1 (6 bases). The DNA end is a closer match to TRBJ2-7, so the J assignment may be wrong. Germline CDR1 and CDR2: SGHDT and YYEEEE. The CDR3 is made up of 15 amino acids. CDR3 nucleotide sequence: TGTGCCAGCACCACTAACAGGGTTCGGCTCTACGAGCAGTACTTC. Translated: CASTTNRVRLYEQYF.

This chain uses TRBV19 with TRBJ2-5, with TRBD2 as a possible D gene (6 bases). V lost 10 bases and J 3 bases, leaving 18 bases between the germline ends. This CDR3 contains 14 residues. Looked up from germline, CDR1 is LNHDA and CDR2 is SQIVND (reference sequence). The CDR3 DNA is TGTGCCACGGCGGGACGGACTTTTAAAGAGACCCAGTACTTC. Amino acid sequence: CATAGRTFKETQYF. Full variable domain (outside the CDR3, taken from reference TRBV19 and TRBJ2-5): DGGITQSPKYLFRKEGQNVTLSCEQNLNHDAMYWYRQDPGQGLRLIYYSQIVNDFQKGDIAEGYSVSREKKESFPLTVTSAQKNPTAFYLCATAGRTFKETQYFGPGTRLLVL.

The chain couples TRBV6-1 to TRBJ2-5; 7 nucleotides line up with TRBD1. There are 13 residues in the CDR3. Germline loops: CDR1 MNHNS, CDR2 SASEGT. The V gene end was trimmed by 8 bases and the J gene end by 2 bases; junction bases not matched to a gene: 5. The DNA of the CDR3 is TGTGCCAGCTCCTGGACAGGACAAGAGACCCAGTACTTC. Its translation: CASSWTGQETQYF.

The chain has TRBV19 and TRBJ1-1, with TRBD1 as a possible D gene (5 bases). V was clipped by 3 bases and J by 5 bases, with 19 bases between them. The germline V gene has CDR1 LNHDA and CDR2 SQIVND (reference sequence). This CDR3 has 16 amino acids. The CDR3 reads CASSIGGRQGSTEAFF. Written as DNA, the CDR3 is TGTGCCAGTAGTATCGGCGGTCGGCAGGGATCTACTGAAGCTTTCTTT.

The chain carries TRBV15 and TRBJ2-2, with D uncertain. The CDR3 is 13 amino acids. Per germline, CDR1 LNHNV and CDR2 YYDKDF (reference sequence). Trimming pared 0 bases from V and 6 bases from J, leaving 5 bases between. The CDR3 is CATSRDRAGELFF. CDR3 bases: TGTGCCACCAGCAGAGACCGCGCCGGGGAGCTGTTTTTT.

The chain is built from TRBV19 and TRBJ1-5; 12 bases align to TRBD1. CDR3 length: 16 residues. Germline-derived CDR1 and CDR2 are LNHDA and SQIVND (reference sequence). V was clipped by 10 bases and J by 4 bases; unmatched bases: 11. The CDR3 loop reads CATRDRGLDGNQPQHF. As DNA, the CDR3 is TGTGCCACCAGGGACAGGGGGCTCGATGGTAATCAGCCCCAGCATTTT.

The V and J genes are TRBV9 and TRBJ2-7; possibly TRBD1 for D (5 bases). The CDR3 is 15 residues long. V was cut by 4 bases and J by 3 bases, with 17 bases left in between. The germline V gene encodes CDR1 SGDLS and CDR2 YYNGEE. Here the CDR3 DNA reads TGTGCCAGCAGCCCGTCAGGGCCACGGCTCTACGAGCAGTACTTC. It specifies CASSPSGPRLYEQYF.

V usage is TRBV7-3 and J usage is TRBJ1-4; 8 nucleotides agree with TRBD1. The junction had 5 bases not matched to a gene; V was cut back by 9 bases and J by 5 bases. CDR1 is SGHTA and CDR2 is FQGTGA in the germline V gene. The CDR3 spans 13 residues. The CDR3 region is CASRRGLNEKLFF. The CDR3 coding sequence is TGTGCCAGTCGCAGGGGGCTGAATGAAAAACTGTTTTTT.